This T cell receptor (beta chain) was documented in a study of blood T cell repertoires in COVID-19. Sequencing used immunoSEQ multiplex PCR; TCRdb keeps in-frame clones, though not all of them. The top ten hold around 4.4% of the sample, which has fewer than 350,000 clones, about 86% seen once. In this sample, this clone turned up once. Germline V gene data show CDR1 as LGHNA and CDR2 as YSLEER. Trimming removed 1 base from V and 5 bases from J; junction bases left unmatched: 10. The CDR3 sequence is 16 residues long. The TCR sequence derives from a woman aged 40 to 50 with acute COVID-19. Sequencing input: PBMCs or T cells enriched from blood (not recorded which). This chain links TRBV4-3 with TRBJ2-5; 7 bases agree with TRBD1. The CDR3 DNA is TGCGCCAGCAGCCAAGTGGTGACAGGGTTGGGGGAGACCCAGTACTTC. Its translation: CASSQVVTGLGETQYF.